This T cell receptor beta chain stems from a study of long-term antiretroviral therapy in people with HIV. Across the whole study: Some samples came about a decade before the 2015 immediate-ART recommendation, and these were the earliest.

Germline V CDR1 and CDR2: SGHRS, YFSETQ. The CDR3 spans 16 residues. With V trimmed by 4 bases and J by 4 bases, 12 bases remained unmatched. They ran version v3.0 of the immunoSEQ assay at survey level. The data were produced by immunoSEQ multiplex PCR, yet TCRdb's version contains in-frame clones alone and is incomplete. The sample includes roughly 9,200 clones, roughly 78% of them seen just once. Sequencing was performed on unsorted PBMCs, taken 0.6 years before starting antiretroviral therapy. This receptor was taken from a man between 40 and 49 years old with HIV. The chain combines TRBV5-1 with TRBJ1-2, with 8 bases fitting TRBD1. The CDR3 DNA reads as TGCGCCAGCAGCCTCGGACAGGGAAAGGAGTCCTATGGCTACACCTTC. Translated: CASSLGQGKESYGYTF.